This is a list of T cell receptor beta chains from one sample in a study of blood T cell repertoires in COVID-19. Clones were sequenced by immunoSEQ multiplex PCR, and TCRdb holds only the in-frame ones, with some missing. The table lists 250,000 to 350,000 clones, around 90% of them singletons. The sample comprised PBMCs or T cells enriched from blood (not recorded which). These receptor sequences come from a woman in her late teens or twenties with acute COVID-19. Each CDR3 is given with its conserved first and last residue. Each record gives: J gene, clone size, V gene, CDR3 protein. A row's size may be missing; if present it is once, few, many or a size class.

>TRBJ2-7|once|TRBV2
CASRGASGTYEQYF
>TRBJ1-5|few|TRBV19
CASSGGTRAFGVQPQHF
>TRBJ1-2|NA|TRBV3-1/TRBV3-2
CASSPGSTNYGYTF
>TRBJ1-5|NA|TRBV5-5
CASSLSDRGNQPQHF
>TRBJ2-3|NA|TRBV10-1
CARPRVSSTDTQYF
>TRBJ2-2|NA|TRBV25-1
CASKRANTGELFF
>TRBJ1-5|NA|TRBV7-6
CASSLVNNQPQHF
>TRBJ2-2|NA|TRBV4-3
CASSHQQAIYGELFF
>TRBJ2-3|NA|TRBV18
CASSRTSTDTQYF
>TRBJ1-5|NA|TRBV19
CASSIRDTNQPQHF
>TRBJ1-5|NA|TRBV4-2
CASSPQGQGGQQPQHF
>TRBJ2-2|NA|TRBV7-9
CASSFPGSSGSANTGELFF
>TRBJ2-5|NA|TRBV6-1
CASSAIRSGLAQQETQYF
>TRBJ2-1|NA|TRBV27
CASSLYSDRGGWLRYNEQFF
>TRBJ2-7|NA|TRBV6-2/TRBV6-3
CASSLLAGVNEQYF
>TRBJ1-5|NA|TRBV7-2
CASSLVQGSNQPQHF
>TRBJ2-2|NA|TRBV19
CASSIAPSGRARTGELFF
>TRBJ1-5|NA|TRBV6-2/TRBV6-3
CASSYSAGYGQPQHF
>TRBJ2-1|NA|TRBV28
CASSISGGGNEQFF
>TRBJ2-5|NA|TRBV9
CASSVPTGGEETQYF
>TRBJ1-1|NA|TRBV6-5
CASSYAPAGDTEAFF
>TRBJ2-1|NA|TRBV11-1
CASGRWGNEQFF
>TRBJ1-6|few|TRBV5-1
CASRRSGTGASSYNSPLHF
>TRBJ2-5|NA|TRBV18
CASSPWREETQYF
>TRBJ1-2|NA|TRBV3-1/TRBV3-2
CASSQVQAALYGYTF
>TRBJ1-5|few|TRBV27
CASSLGARGPEEGNQPQHF
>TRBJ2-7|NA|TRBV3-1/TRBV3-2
CASSRPGQGLPQDF
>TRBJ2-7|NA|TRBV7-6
CASSLALGQGSYEQYF
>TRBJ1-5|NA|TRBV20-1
CSASDGSNQPQHF
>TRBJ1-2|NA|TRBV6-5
CASSYERNYGYTF
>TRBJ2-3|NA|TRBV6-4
CASSEGGGTDTQYF
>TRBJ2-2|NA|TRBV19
CASSITGQGNTGELFF
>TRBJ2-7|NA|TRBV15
CATSRVGLVAYEQYF
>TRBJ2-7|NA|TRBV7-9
CASSSTGSRDEQYF
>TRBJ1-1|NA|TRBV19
CASSIDTARVNTEAFF
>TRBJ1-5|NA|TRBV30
CAWNPGSPNQPQHF
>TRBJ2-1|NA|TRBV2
CASSEGRGPLGEQFF
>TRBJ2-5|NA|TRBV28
CASRRRGRETQYF
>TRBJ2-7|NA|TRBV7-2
CASSLEHSSYEQYF
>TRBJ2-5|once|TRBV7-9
CASSLVILDRGIQETQYF
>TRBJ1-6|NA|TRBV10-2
CASRQASPLHF
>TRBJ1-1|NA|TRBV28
CAAHSRTEAFF
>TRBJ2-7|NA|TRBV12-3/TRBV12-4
CASTSNRLEQYF
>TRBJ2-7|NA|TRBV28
CASSFQDRAYEQYF
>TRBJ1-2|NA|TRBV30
CAWGRVGAQGYTF
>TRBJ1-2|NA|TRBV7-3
CASGMGQGYGYTF
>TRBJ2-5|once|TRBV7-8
CASSSTSGRRETQYF
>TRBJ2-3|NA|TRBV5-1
CASSFSRATDTQYF
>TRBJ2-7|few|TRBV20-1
CSASSEGYEQYF
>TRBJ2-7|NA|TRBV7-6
CASSPLSGGFRNEQYF
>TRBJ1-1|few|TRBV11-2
CASSRGQGTEAFF
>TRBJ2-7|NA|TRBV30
CAWNFGRGRFQQYF
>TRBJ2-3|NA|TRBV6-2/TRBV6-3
CASSYFGGEGSDTQYF
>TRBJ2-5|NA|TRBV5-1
CASSLSSGQETQYF